This T cell receptor (beta chain) is from a study of blood T cell repertoires in COVID-19. This CDR3 has 12 amino acids. Per germline, CDR1 LNHDA and CDR2 SQIVND (reference sequence). The V end lost 4 bases, the J end lost 7 bases, and 8 bases lay between the germline ends. Here immunoSEQ multiplex PCR was the method, and the copy in TCRdb shows in-frame clones only, minus some. The table lists about 120,000 clones, roughly 80% of them singletons. The rearrangement uses TRBV19 and TRBJ2-1, with D possibly being TRBD1 (6 bases). The receptor was derived from a woman aged 55-70 years with acute or convalescent COVID-19. Specimen: peripheral blood. The CDR3 reads CASSTQGNEQFF. The DNA of the CDR3 is TGTGCCAGTAGTACACAGGGAAATGAGCAGTTCTTC.